This T cell receptor beta chain was documented in a study of immune cell composition in non-small cell lung cancer. The protocol was immunoSEQ multiplex PCR, while the TCRdb copy is restricted to in-frame clones and leaves out a portion. The table shows approximately 4,400 clones, with about 68% occurring only once. CDR3 length equals 17 residues. After removal of 3 bases from V and 2 bases from J, the junction contained 9 bases not matched to a gene. The germline V gene has CDR1 SGHRS and CDR2 YFSETQ. The rearrangement joins TRBV5-1 to TRBJ1-1; 11 bases are shared with TRBD1. The source of this sequence is a human donor with non-small cell lung cancer. Material: lung tumor tissue. CDR3 DNA: TGCGCCAGCAGCTCGTGGACAGGGGGCGTCTTAAACACTGAAGCTTTCTTT. Translating it yields CASSSWTGGVLNTEAFF. Based on the CDR3 plus reference TRBV5-1 and TRBJ1-1, the full variable domain is KAGVTQTPRYLIKTRGQQVTLSCSPISGHRSVSWYQQTPGQGLQFLFEYFSETQRNKGNFPGRFSGRQFSNSRSEMNVSTLELGDSALYLCASSSWTGGVLNTEAFFGQGTRLTVV.